This entry lists 12 T cell receptor beta chains sequenced from one sample in a study of cytomegalovirus exposure and HLA in healthy donors. PCR amplification relied on 60 Vbeta primers (plus 13 Jbeta primers). Profiling relied on immunoSEQ multiplex PCR, and the TCRdb table lists in-frame clones only, not all of them. This sample's table has 40,000 to 50,000 clones. The sample comprised PBMCs. Receptor source: a woman between 40 and 50 years old in good health and CMV-seronegative.

The genes are TRBV5-4 and TRBJ2-7; perhaps TRBD1 as D (5 bases). Trimming pared 4 bases from V and 6 bases from J, leaving 14 bases between. Germline CDR1 SGHNT, CDR2 YYREEE (reference sequence). There are 13 residues in the CDR3. The CDR3 sequence: CASSQKGIGEQYF. The CDR3 DNA follows: TGTGCCAGCAGCCAGAAGGGGATTGGCGAGCAGTACTTC.

The chain has TRBV6-5 and TRBJ1-3, with a possible D match to TRBD1 (5 bases). The length of the CDR3 is 14 residues. CDR1 MNHEY and CDR2 SVGAGI come from the germline V gene. Trimming left V 6 bases short and J 0 bases short, with 9 bases between. The DNA of the CDR3 is TGTGCCAGCAGCTCGACAGTCTCTGGAAACACCATATATTTT. It translates to CASSSTVSGNTIYF.

The DNA of the CDR3 is TGCGCCAGCAGCCAAGGAGTTGAACAGCTCGTCTACGAGCAGTACTTC. Translating it yields CASSQGVEQLVYEQYF. This chain links TRBV4-1 with TRBJ2-7; no reliable D call. Germline CDR1 reads MGHRA; CDR2 reads YSYEKL. CDR3 size: 16 residues. With 1 base removed from V and 3 bases from J, the gap between germline ends came to 16 bases.

J is TRBJ1-1 and V is TRBV4-1; D might be TRBD1 (5 bases). This CDR3 region has 14 residues. Germline CDR1 reads MGHRA; CDR2 reads YSYEKL. The V and J ends lost 1 base and 4 bases respectively, with 10 bases between them. As DNA, the CDR3 is TGCGCCAGCAGCCAAGTTGGGGGGGGCACTGAAGCTTTCTTT. Translation: CASSQVGGGTEAFF.

The V call is TRBV4-1, the J call TRBJ2-7, with 11 bases lining up with TRBD2. The germline V gene has CDR1 MGHRA and CDR2 YSYEKL. Trimming removed 3 bases from V and 11 bases from J; junction bases left unmatched: 12. The CDR3 extends over 15 amino acids. CDR3 protein: CASSQETSGSAREYF. For the CDR3, the DNA is TGCGCCAGCAGCCAGGAAACTAGCGGGAGTGCGAGGGAGTACTTC.

The chain joins TRBV15 to TRBJ1-2, with D unclear. Germline values: CDR1 LNHNV, CDR2 YYDKDF (reference sequence). The CDR3 has 15 amino acids. V lost 0 bases and J 2 bases, leaving 10 bases between the germline ends. This CDR3 reads CATSRDYGGNYGYTF. CDR3 in DNA: TGTGCCACCAGCAGAGATTACGGCGGGAACTATGGCTACACCTTC.

The genes are TRBV4-1 and TRBJ2-3; TRBD2 matches 8 bases. The trim removed 5 bases at V and 4 bases at J, leaving 8 bases unmatched. Germline V gives CDR1 MGHRA, CDR2 YSYEKL. CDR3 length equals 15 residues. The CDR3 DNA reads as TGCGCCAGCAGCACGCAATCGACTAGCGCAGATACGCAGTATTTT. Translation gives CASSTQSTSADTQYF.

The V and J genes are TRBV28 and TRBJ2-2; 10 bases align to TRBD2. The CDR3 consists of 18 residues. After removal of 4 bases from V and 4 bases from J, the junction contained 12 bases not matched to a gene. The V gene's germline CDR1 is MDHEN and CDR2 SYDVKM. CDR3 bases: TGTGCCAGCAGTTCTTTGGGTCCGAGGACTAGCGGCACCGGGGAGCTGTTTTTT. Its translation is CASSSLGPRTSGTGELFF.

The chain has TRBV18 and TRBJ2-3; the D gene is possibly TRBD2 (5 bases). Trimming removed 3 bases at V and 0 bases at J, with 10 bases between. CDR3 size: 15 residues. Germline V CDR1 and CDR2: KGHSH, LQKENI. In DNA, the CDR3 is TGTGCCAGCTCACCCCCGGGGAGCAGCACAGATACGCAGTATTTT. The encoded protein is CASSPPGSSTDTQYF. The variable domain in full, completed from reference TRBV18 and TRBJ2-3, reads NAGVMQNPRHLVRRRGQEARLRCSPMKGHSHVYWYRQLPEEGLKFMVYLQKENIIDESGMPKERFSAEFPKEGPSILRIQQVVRGDSAAYFCASSPPGSSTDTQYFGPGTRLTVL.

The DNA for the CDR3 is TGTGCCAGCAGCTTTGACAGACGGGAGACCCAGTACTTC. Its protein product is CASSFDRRETQYF. The chain has TRBV7-7 and TRBJ2-5; possible D gene TRBD1, 5 bases. This CDR3 spans 13 amino acids. CDR1 and CDR2 (germline): SSHAT, FNYEAQ (reference sequence). Trimming stripped 3 bases from V and 5 bases from J, with 10 bases between.

This rearrangement joins TRBV7-9 to TRBJ1-1; D unresolved. The CDR3 is 11 residues long. V was cut by 5 bases and J by 6 bases, with 7 bases left in between. The germline gives CDR1 SEHNR, CDR2 FQNEAQ (reference sequence). CDR3 nucleotides: TGTGCCAGCAGCCGGGGAGCTGAAGCTTTCTTT. Its protein product is CASSRGAEAFF.

In DNA form, the CDR3 reads TGCAGCGTTGTTATGGGGGCAGAGACCCAGTACTTC. Its protein product is CSVVMGAETQYF. The V gene is TRBV29-1, the J gene TRBJ2-5; D is possibly TRBD1 (6 bases). V was trimmed by 4 bases and J by 4 bases, leaving 10 bases between them. The germline V gene encodes CDR1 SQVTM and CDR2 ANQGSEA. The CDR3 loop spans 12 amino acids.